This T cell receptor (beta chain) came from a study of response to subunit inactivated influenza vaccine. The CDR3 totals 14 residues. Germline V CDR1 and CDR2: SGHTA, FQGNSA. The germline V and J ends were trimmed by 1 base and 3 bases, with 9 bases remaining between them. TCRdb independently ran MiXCR on the RT-PCR reads; one entry per CDR3 protein. The sample yields around 480,000 distinct CDR3 sequences, 15% to 20% seen once. Concerning this clonotype: Antigen specificity is unknown.

Points from the study as a whole: After each seasonal influenza vaccination, few new T cells are recruited, the authors suggested.

Sequenced here: CD4+ T cells sorted from PBMCs, sampled 23 months after vaccination. This receptor was obtained from a man between 50 and 70 years old who received an inactivated influenza vaccine. The chain is built from TRBV7-2 and TRBJ2-5; no firm D call. This chain's CDR3 is CASSLGFAEETQYF. The CDR3 DNA follows: TGTGCCAGCAGCTTAGGGTTCGCAGAAGAGACCCAGTACTTC.